This T cell receptor (beta chain) was found in a study of vaccination effects on CD4 cells after COVID-19. Only in-frame clones appear in the TCRdb table, and some are missing; sequencing was by immunoSEQ multiplex PCR. The profile shows about 27,000 clones, 65% to 75% of them singletons. Antigen-specific CD4+ T cells were first expanded with viral peptide pools by the ViraFEST assay and only then sequenced. An approximately ten-day culture period preceded the isolation of CD4+ T cells. Having tested negative for nucleocapsid antibodies, the vaccine recipients showed no prior SARS-CoV-2 infection. CDR1 is SGHDN, CDR2 FVKESK, per germline. V lost 1 base, J lost 12 bases, and 9 bases stayed unmatched. The length of the CDR3 is 15 residues. Comment on this clone: The antigen is not known.

The sample was CD4+ T cells from PBMCs cultured with SARS-CoV-2 spike peptides, taken before COVID-19 vaccination. The sequence was obtained from a human donor who received a COVID-19 vaccine. V usage is TRBV14 and J usage is TRBJ2-4, with TRBD1 matching over 10 bases. In DNA form, the CDR3 reads TGTGCCAGCAGCCAAGTAGGACAGGGGGTAGTGGATCAGTACTTC. It specifies CASSQVGQGVVDQYF.